This TCR beta chain was identified in a study of T-cell reconstitution after alpha-beta-depleted transplantation in children. Overall study results and limits: Newly made T cells mostly supplied T-cell counts and diversity one year after transplant.

The CDR3 consists of 14 residues. In germline, CDR1 is SGHDT, CDR2 YYEEEE. Trimming shortened V by 1 base and J by 4 bases, and 11 bases separated the two germline ends. There are a few counts of this clonotype. Its antigen is as yet unknown. TCRbeta library preparation incorporated unique molecular identifiers. TCRdb analysed the PCR reads with MiXCR anew, one entry per CDR3 protein. This sample carries around 94,000 distinct CDR3 sequences, around 7.8% of them seen once, and the ten largest clones take around 17%. The sequencing used PBMCs, collected before TCRalphabeta/CD19-depleted stem cell transplant. J is TRBJ1-1 and V is TRBV5-6, with D tentatively TRBD1 (5 bases). The source is a boy between 2 and 15 years old with acute lymphoblastic leukemia, due to receive a stem cell transplant. CDR3 amino acids: CASSLWGGSTEAFF. CDR3 DNA sequence: TGTGCCAGCAGCTTGTGGGGGGGGAGCACTGAAGCTTTCTTT.